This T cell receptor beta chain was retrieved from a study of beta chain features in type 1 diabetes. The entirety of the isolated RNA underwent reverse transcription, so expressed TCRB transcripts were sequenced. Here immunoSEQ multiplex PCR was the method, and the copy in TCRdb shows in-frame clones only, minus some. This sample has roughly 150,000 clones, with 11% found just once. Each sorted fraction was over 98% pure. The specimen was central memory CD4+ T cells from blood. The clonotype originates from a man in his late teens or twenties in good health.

DNA for the CDR3: TGTGCCAGCAGTGTCTGGACTAGCGGGAGGGCGGATACGCAGTATTTT. Encoded protein: CASSVWTSGRADTQYF. The rearrangement uses TRBV7-9 and TRBJ2-3; 15 nucleotides match TRBD2. Trimming took 6 bases from V and 6 from J; bases not matched to a gene: 7. Per germline, CDR1 SEHNR and CDR2 FQNEAQ (reference sequence). The CDR3 covers 16 residues.